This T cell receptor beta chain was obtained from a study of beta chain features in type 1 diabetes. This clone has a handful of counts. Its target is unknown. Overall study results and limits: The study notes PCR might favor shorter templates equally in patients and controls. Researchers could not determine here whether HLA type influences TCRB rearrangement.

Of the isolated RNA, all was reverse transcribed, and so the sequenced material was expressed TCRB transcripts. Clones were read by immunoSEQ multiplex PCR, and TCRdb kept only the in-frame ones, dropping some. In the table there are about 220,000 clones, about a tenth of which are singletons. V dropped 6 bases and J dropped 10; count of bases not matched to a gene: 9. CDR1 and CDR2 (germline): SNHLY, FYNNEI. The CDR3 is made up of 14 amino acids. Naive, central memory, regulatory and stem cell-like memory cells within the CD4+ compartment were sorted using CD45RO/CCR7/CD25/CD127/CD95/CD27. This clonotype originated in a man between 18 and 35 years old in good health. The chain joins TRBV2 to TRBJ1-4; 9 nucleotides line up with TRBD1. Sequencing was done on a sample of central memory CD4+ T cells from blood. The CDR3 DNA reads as TGTGCCAGCAGGGCAGGGACAGGGATCGTAAAACTGTTTTTT. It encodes CASRAGTGIVKLFF.